This T cell receptor (beta chain) stems from a study of control samples from healthy donors and cancer patients. Profiled with immunoSEQ multiplex PCR; TCRdb holds only in-frame clones, not every one. The table has roughly 100,000 clones, approximately 86% seen once. Per the germline V gene, CDR1 is SGHDN and CDR2 is FVKESK. The CDR3 length is 13 residues. Trimming removed 4 bases from V and 2 bases from J, with 8 bases in between. This TCR derives from a woman aged 45-65 years in good health. This rearrangement joins TRBV14 to TRBJ1-2; possible D gene TRBD1, 6 bases. The sequenced sample was blood. DNA of the CDR3: TGTGCCAGCAGCCCAACAGGGAACTATGGCTACACCTTC. Amino acids: CASSPTGNYGYTF.